The present entry profiles one T cell receptor (beta chain) with its context. Antigen: not known. TCRdb analysed the 5' RACE reads with MiXCR anew, one entry per CDR3 protein. The sample carries 500,000 to 600,000 distinct CDR3 sequences, roughly a fifth recorded once. This entry is derived from a study of identical twins. Whole-study findings and limits: Cross-sectional statistics, not tracking of the same donors, supported the conclusions. With monozygotic twins, out-of-frame TCR alpha sharing exceeded what models estimated.

The CDR3 extends over 17 amino acids. V lost 6 bases and J 5 bases, leaving 24 bases between the germline ends. CDR1 is SGHNT and CDR2 is YYREEE in the germline V gene (reference sequence). In addition, the sample was reused for a study of T cells expressing NK-cell markers.

The sample was CD4+ T cells sorted from blood. The source of this sequence is a woman under 30 in good health. The V gene is TRBV5-4, the J gene TRBJ2-1, with D possibly being TRBD1 or TRBD2 (5 bases each). CDR3 loop: CASNPMSGDPTHNEQFF. Here the CDR3 DNA reads TGTGCCAGCAACCCTATGTCTGGGGACCCGACTCACAATGAGCAGTTCTTC.